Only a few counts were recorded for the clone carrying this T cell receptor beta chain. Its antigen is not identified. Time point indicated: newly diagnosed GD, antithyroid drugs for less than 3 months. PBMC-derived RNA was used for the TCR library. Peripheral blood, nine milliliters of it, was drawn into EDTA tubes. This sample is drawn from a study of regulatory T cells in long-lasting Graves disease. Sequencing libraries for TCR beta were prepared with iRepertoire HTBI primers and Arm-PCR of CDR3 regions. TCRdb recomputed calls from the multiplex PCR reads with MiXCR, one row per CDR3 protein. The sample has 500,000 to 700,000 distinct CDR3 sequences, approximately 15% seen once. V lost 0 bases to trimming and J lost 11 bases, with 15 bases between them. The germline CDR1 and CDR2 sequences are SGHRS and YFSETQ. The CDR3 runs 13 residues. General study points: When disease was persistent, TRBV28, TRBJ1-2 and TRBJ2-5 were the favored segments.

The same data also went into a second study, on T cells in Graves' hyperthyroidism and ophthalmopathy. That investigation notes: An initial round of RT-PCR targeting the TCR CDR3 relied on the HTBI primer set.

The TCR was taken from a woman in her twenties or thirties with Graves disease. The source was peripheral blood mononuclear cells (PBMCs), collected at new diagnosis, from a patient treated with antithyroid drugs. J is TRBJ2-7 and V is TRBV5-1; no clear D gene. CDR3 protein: CASSLAVVARKYF. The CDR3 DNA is TGCGCCAGCAGCTTGGCCGTTGTGGCGCGTAAGTACTTC.